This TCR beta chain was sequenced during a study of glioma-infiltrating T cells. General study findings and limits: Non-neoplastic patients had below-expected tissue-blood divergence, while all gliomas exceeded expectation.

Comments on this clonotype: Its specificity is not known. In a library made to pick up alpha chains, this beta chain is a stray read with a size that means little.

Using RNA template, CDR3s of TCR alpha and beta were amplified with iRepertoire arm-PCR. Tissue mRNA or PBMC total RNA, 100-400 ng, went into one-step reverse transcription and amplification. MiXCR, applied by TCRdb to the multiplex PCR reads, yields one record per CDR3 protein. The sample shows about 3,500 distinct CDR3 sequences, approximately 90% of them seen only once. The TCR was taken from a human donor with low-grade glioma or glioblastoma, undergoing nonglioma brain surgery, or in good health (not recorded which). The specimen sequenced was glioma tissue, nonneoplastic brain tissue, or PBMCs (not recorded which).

In DNA form, the CDR3 reads TGTGCCAGCAGCTTAGCGGGGAGGGGGCTCCGGAGGGATGAGCAGTTCTTC. This codes for CASSLAGRGLRRDEQFF. The V and J genes are TRBV11-2 and TRBJ2-1, with D possibly called TRBD1 or TRBD2 (7 bases each). The V gene's germline CDR1 is SGHAT and CDR2 FQNNGV. V was pared by 1 base and J by 8 bases, with 21 bases between. This CDR3 contains 17 residues.